Reported below is one T cell receptor (beta chain). Sequencing was performed with immunoSEQ multiplex PCR; in TCRdb, only in-frame clones are kept and a portion is missing. The sample contains 180,000 or so clones, around 94% of which appear only once. Per the germline V gene, CDR1 is MNHEY and CDR2 is SVGAGI. This CDR3 is 14 amino acids long. The V gene lost 7 bases and the J gene lost 8 bases, with 18 bases spanning the gap. This entry comes from a study of T cell responses to AZD1222 COVID-19 vaccine. The origin of this receptor is an adult in good health. This chain uses TRBV6-5 with TRBJ2-1; a weak D match, TRBD2 (5 bases). Specimen: peripheral blood, collected on day 0 of AZD1222 vaccination. CDR3 loop: CASKDLLASHEQFF. The CDR3 nucleotides are TGTGCCAGCAAGGACCTTCTAGCCTCCCATGAGCAGTTCTTC.